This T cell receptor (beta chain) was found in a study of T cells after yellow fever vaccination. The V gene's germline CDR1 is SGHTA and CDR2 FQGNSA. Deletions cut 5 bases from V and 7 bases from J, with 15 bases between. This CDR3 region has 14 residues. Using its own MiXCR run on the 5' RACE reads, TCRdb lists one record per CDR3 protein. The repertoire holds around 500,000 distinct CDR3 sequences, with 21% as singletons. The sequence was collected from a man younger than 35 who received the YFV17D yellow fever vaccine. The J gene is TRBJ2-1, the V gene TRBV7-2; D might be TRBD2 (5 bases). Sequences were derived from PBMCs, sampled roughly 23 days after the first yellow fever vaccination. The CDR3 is CASSHAWTGNEQFF. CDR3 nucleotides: TGTGCCAGCAGCCACGCCTGGACTGGGAATGAGCAGTTCTTC.